This passage covers 25 T cell receptor beta chains from one sample sequenced in a study of identical twins. From the 5' RACE reads, TCRdb called clonotypes with MiXCR, one entry per CDR3 protein. The sample holds 540,000 or so distinct CDR3 sequences, 20% to 25% seen once. These data also featured in a second study, about yellow fever vaccine responses in identical twins.

Material for sequencing was CD4+ T cells sorted from blood. Source of these receptors: a woman younger than 35 in good health.

This sequence joins TRBV12-3 or TRBV12-4 and TRBJ1-1; unclear D gene. Trimming took off 7 bases at V and 5 bases at J, with 11 bases between the two ends. The CDR3 consists of 12 residues. In DNA form, the CDR3 reads TGTGCCAGCACCTTCGCCCCGACTGAAGCTTTCTTT. Its protein product is CASTFAPTEAFF.

Only a few counts were recorded for this clonotype. The V gene is TRBV7-8, the J gene TRBJ2-7; 10 bases match TRBD1. J lost 4 bases, V lost 0 bases, and 9 bases had no gene match. The CDR3 consists of 17 residues. The V gene's germline CDR1 is SGHVS and CDR2 FQNEAQ. The CDR3, as DNA: TGTGCCAGCAGCTTAGCCGTGCTAGGGACAGGGGATTACGAGCAGTACGTC. Translated, it gives CASSLAVLGTGDYEQYV.

This clonotype was observed a handful of times. V usage is TRBV13 and J usage is TRBJ2-2, with no clear D. Germline V lookup: CDR1 PRHDT, CDR2 FYEKMQ (reference sequence). There are 14 residues in the CDR3. V dropped 1 base and J dropped 4 bases, with 7 bases sitting between them. In nucleotides, the CDR3 is TGTGCCAGCAGCTTAGCCCGCCCCACCGGGGAGCTGTTTTTT. It specifies CASSLARPTGELFF. The full variable domain, rest sourced from reference TRBV13 and TRBJ2-2, is AAGVIQSPRHLIKEKRETATLKCYPIPRHDTVYWYQQGPGQDPQFLISFYEKMQSDKGSIPDRFSAQQFSDYHSELNMSSLELGDSALYFCASSLARPTGELFFGEGSRLTVL.

The chain is built from TRBV6-5 and TRBJ1-1; D remains unclear. The ends were cut back, 0 bases at V and 2 bases at J, with 13 bases in the middle. The germline gives CDR1 MNHEY, CDR2 SVGAGI. The CDR3 contains 16 residues. The CDR3 protein is CASSYSIWPRNTEAFF. The CDR3 nucleotides read TGTGCCAGCAGTTACTCGATTTGGCCCAGAAACACTGAAGCTTTCTTT.

This chain uses TRBV5-5 with TRBJ2-3; 10 nucleotides line up with TRBD2. V gave up 0 bases and J gave up 0 bases; unmatched junction bases: 7. The CDR3 runs 18 residues. CDR1 and CDR2 (germline): SGHKS, YYEKEE (reference sequence). CDR3 loop: CASSLVLAGPSSTDTQYF. The DNA for the CDR3 is TGTGCCAGCAGCTTGGTACTAGCGGGGCCTTCTAGCACAGATACGCAGTATTTT.

This clonotype was picked up a small number of times. The gene calls are TRBV6-5 and TRBJ2-1; 11 bases agree with TRBD2. V gave up 3 bases and J gave up 10 bases; unmatched junction bases: 8. The CDR3 contains 15 residues. The V gene's germline CDR1 is MNHEY and CDR2 SVGAGI. CDR3 in DNA: TGTGCCAGCAGTTATTTAGCGGGAGGGCCGGGAGAGCAGTTCTTC. It is translated as CASSYLAGGPGEQFF.

There are a few counts of this clonotype. J is TRBJ1-5 and V is TRBV7-9, with 8 bases fitting TRBD1. V dropped 3 bases and J dropped 7; count of bases not matched to a gene: 8. The CDR3 totals 15 residues. The V gene's germline CDR1 is SEHNR and CDR2 FQNEAQ (reference sequence). Here the CDR3 DNA reads TGTGCCAGCAGCTTGGCGACAGGGGCAGGGCAGCCCCAGCATTTT. Protein sequence: CASSLATGAGQPQHF.

This clonotype was seen repeatedly, ten times or more. The chain recombines TRBV7-9 with TRBJ2-7; tentatively, D is TRBD2 (5 bases). V lost 7 bases to trimming and J lost 0 bases, with 19 bases between them. This CDR3 comprises 16 residues. Per the germline V gene, CDR1 is SEHNR and CDR2 is FQNEAQ (reference sequence). CDR3 loop: CASNQGSGPSSYEQYF. The CDR3 DNA reads TGTGCCAGCAACCAAGGGAGCGGCCCGAGCTCCTACGAGCAGTACTTC.

This clonotype was picked up a small number of times. The V call is TRBV4-1, the J call TRBJ2-1; D possibly corresponds to TRBD2 (6 bases). The germline gives CDR1 MGHRA, CDR2 YSYEKL. The CDR3 is 16 residues long. V was pared by 0 bases and J by 7 bases, with 16 bases between. The CDR3 protein is CASSQDQGGMGNEQFF. The CDR3 nucleotides are TGCGCCAGCAGCCAAGATCAAGGAGGGATGGGAAATGAGCAGTTCTTC.

This clonotype appeared a few times. V and J are TRBV28 and TRBJ1-6, with unresolved D. The CDR3 covers 14 residues. Trimming cost V 7 bases and J 1 base, with 8 bases left between them. Germline loops: CDR1 MDHEN, CDR2 SYDVKM. CDR3 amino acids: CASKRVSYNSPLHF. The CDR3 coding sequence is TGTGCCAGCAAGAGGGTATCCTATAATTCACCCCTCCACTTT.

In nucleotides, the CDR3 is TGCGCCAGCAGTGAGTCGGGACAAAGGTCGGGCTACACCTTC. This translates into CASSESGQRSGYTF. J is TRBJ1-2 and V is TRBV10-2; the D gene is possibly TRBD1 (6 bases). Germline-derived CDR1 and CDR2 are WSHSY and SAAADI. The V gene lost 0 bases and the J gene lost 8 bases, with 13 bases spanning the gap. The CDR3 length is 14 residues.

This clonotype was seen more than once but under ten times. The chain employs TRBV12-3 or TRBV12-4 and TRBJ1-2; D gene unclear. This CDR3 contains 13 residues. Trimming removed 5 bases from V and 6 bases from J, with 13 bases in between. The CDR3 DNA reads as TGTGCCAGCAGTCCTATGGGGAACAATGGCTACACCTTC. This codes for CASSPMGNNGYTF.

This clonotype was observed a handful of times. The chain recombines TRBV12-3 or TRBV12-4 with TRBJ2-1; possible D gene TRBD1, 5 bases. V dropped 4 bases and J dropped 13 bases, with 23 bases sitting between them. The CDR3 extends over 15 amino acids. The CDR3 DNA is TGTGCCAGCAGTTCCACCCTACTGGACACAAAACTACAGTTCTTC. Protein product: CASSSTLLDTKLQFF.

This chain links TRBV12-3 or TRBV12-4 with TRBJ1-1; D unresolved. V was clipped by 6 bases and J by 4 bases, with 9 bases between them. This CDR3 contains 12 residues. The chain's CDR3 is CASRLASTEAFF. The CDR3 nucleotides read TGTGCCAGCAGGCTCGCAAGCACTGAAGCTTTCTTT.

The V gene is TRBV7-9, the J gene TRBJ2-7; 9 bases fit TRBD2. The V gene end was trimmed by 10 bases and the J gene end by 1 base; junction bases not matched to a gene: 8. Germline V lookup: CDR1 SEHNR, CDR2 FQNEAQ (reference sequence). The length of the CDR3 is 14 residues. The CDR3 is CATTLTSGSYEQYF. Written as DNA, the CDR3 is TGTGCCACCACCCTGACTAGCGGATCCTACGAGCAGTACTTC. Drawing the rest from reference TRBV7-9 and TRBJ2-7, the complete variable domain is DTGVSQNPRHKITKRGQNVTFRCDPISEHNRLYWYRQTLGQGPEFLTYFQNEAQLEKSRLLSDRFSAERPKGSFSTLEIQRTEQGDSAMYLCATTLTSGSYEQYFGPGTRLTVT.

This chain connects TRBV10-3 to TRBJ2-7, with TRBD2 matching 9 bases. CDR1 ENHRY and CDR2 SYGVKD come from the germline V gene. The ends lost 1 base at V and 7 bases at J; junction bases unmatched: 11. The CDR3 consists of 16 residues. This CDR3 reads CAISEFLAGGPWEQYF. CDR3 DNA: TGTGCCATCAGTGAGTTCCTCGCGGGAGGGCCCTGGGAGCAGTACTTC.

This clonotype was picked up a small number of times. The V and J genes are TRBV12-3 or TRBV12-4 and TRBJ2-1; possibly TRBD1 or TRBD2 for D (5 bases each). The CDR3 contains 16 residues. Between the trimmed V and J ends, which lost 2 bases and 4 bases, there was a span of 15 bases. The CDR3 loop reads CASSLTGTAYYNEQFF. In DNA, the CDR3 is TGTGCCAGCAGTTTAACCGGGACCGCGTATTACAATGAGCAGTTCTTC.

This chain joins TRBV20-1 and TRBJ2-3; perhaps TRBD2 as D (5 bases). Germline-derived CDR1 and CDR2 are DFQATT and SNEGSKA (reference sequence). Trimming stripped 6 bases from V and 1 base from J, with 11 bases between. The CDR3 is 13 amino acids. The CDR3 loop is CSAEGARTDTQYF. The CDR3 bases are TGCAGTGCAGAGGGCGCCCGCACAGATACGCAGTATTTT.

This chain links TRBV6-5 with TRBJ1-1, with D unresolved. This CDR3 has 14 residues. V gave up 0 bases and J gave up 0 bases, with 5 bases separating them. Germline lookup yields CDR1 MNHEY and CDR2 SVGAGI. The CDR3 sequence is CASSYSPLNTEAFF. DNA for the CDR3: TGTGCCAGCAGTTACTCTCCACTGAACACTGAAGCTTTCTTT.

This clonotype has only a few counts. The chain recombines TRBV2 with TRBJ2-5; 12 bases are shared with TRBD2. V lost 5 bases, J lost 5 bases, and 6 bases stayed unmatched. This CDR3 spans 15 amino acids. Germline CDR1 reads SNHLY; CDR2 reads FYNNEI. CDR3 loop: CASSRLAGVGETQYF. CDR3 DNA: TGTGCCAGCAGTCGACTAGCGGGAGTCGGGGAGACCCAGTACTTC.

This rearrangement joins TRBV2 to TRBJ2-1; 13 nucleotides line up with TRBD2. Looked up from germline, CDR1 is SNHLY and CDR2 is FYNNEI. The J segment lost 7 bases and the V segment lost 8 bases, leaving 8 bases of the junction unmatched. The CDR3 extends over 15 amino acids. CDR3 in amino acids: CASPTGTSGKNEQFF. The CDR3 bases are TGTGCCAGCCCGACCGGGACTAGCGGGAAGAATGAGCAGTTCTTC.

The chain combines TRBV12-3 or TRBV12-4 with TRBJ2-1; D gene ambiguous. Between the trimmed V and J ends, which lost 2 bases and 0 bases, there was a span of 8 bases. This CDR3 contains 15 residues. Here the CDR3 reads CASSLWVSSYNEQFF. The DNA for the CDR3 is TGTGCCAGCAGTTTATGGGTGAGCTCCTACAATGAGCAGTTCTTC.

This chain connects TRBV18 to TRBJ2-7; 8 bases line up with TRBD1. The CDR3 totals 15 residues. J lost 1 base, V lost 0 bases, and 2 bases had no gene match. The germline V gene encodes CDR1 KGHSH and CDR2 LQKENI. CDR3 sequence reads: CASSPPRQGSYEQYV. As DNA, the CDR3 is TGTGCCAGCTCACCACCCAGACAGGGGTCCTACGAGCAGTACGTC.

V usage is TRBV4-1 and J usage is TRBJ2-4; D is perhaps TRBD1 or TRBD2 (6 bases each). The CDR3 consists of 20 residues. V was cut by 4 bases and J by 0 bases, with 25 bases left in between. Germline CDR1 MGHRA, CDR2 YSYEKL. The CDR3 nucleotides are TGCGCCAGCAGCCCGTGGCAGGATCTAGGGGGGCTTCTAGCCAAAAACATTCAGTACTTC. This sequence encodes CASSPWQDLGGLLAKNIQYF.

This chain joins TRBV20-1 and TRBJ2-7; TRBD1 matches 10 bases. CDR3 length equals 16 residues. The V and J ends lost 6 bases and 4 bases, in that order; junction bases with no gene match: 15. Per germline, CDR1 DFQATT and CDR2 SNEGSKA (reference sequence). CDR3 sequence: CSARGAGQGDRYEQYV. As DNA, the CDR3 is TGCAGTGCGAGGGGCGCAGGACAGGGGGATAGGTACGAGCAGTACGTC.